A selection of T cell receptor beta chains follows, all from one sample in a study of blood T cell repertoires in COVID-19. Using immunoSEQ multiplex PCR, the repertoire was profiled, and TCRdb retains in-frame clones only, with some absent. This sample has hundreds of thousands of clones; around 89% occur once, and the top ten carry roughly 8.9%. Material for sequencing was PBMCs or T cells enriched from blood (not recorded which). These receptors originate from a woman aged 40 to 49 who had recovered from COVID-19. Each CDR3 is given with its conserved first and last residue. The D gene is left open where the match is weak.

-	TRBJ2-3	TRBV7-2	CASSLGPGTDTQYF	TGTGCCAGCAGCTTAGGCCCGGGAACAGATACGCAGTATTTT
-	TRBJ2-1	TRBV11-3	CASSPTGYTGSNEQFF	TGTGCCAGCAGCCCCACGGGATACACGGGCTCCAATGAGCAGTTCTTC
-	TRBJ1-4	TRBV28	CASSLIGSEKLFF	TGTGCCAGCAGTTTAATTGGGAGTGAAAAACTGTTTTTT
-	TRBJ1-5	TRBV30	CAWRRRASNQPQHF	TGTGCCTGGAGGAGGCGGGCGAGCAATCAGCCCCAGCATTTT
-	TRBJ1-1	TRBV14	CASSLQRTGGNTEAFF	TGTGCCAGCAGCCTCCAGAGGACCGGAGGGAACACTGAAGCTTTCTTT
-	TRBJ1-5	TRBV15	CATSRDKGNLNQPQHF	TGTGCCACCAGCAGAGATAAGGGGAACCTAAATCAGCCCCAGCATTTT
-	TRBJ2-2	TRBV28	CASSSQFNTGELFF	TGTGCCAGCAGTTCCCAATTTAACACCGGGGAGCTGTTTTTT
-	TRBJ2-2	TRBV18	CASSPPRGREGLKTGELFF	TGTGCCAGCTCACCACCCAGGGGGCGGGAGGGCCTGAAGACCGGGGAGCTGTTTTTT
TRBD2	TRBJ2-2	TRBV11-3	CASSPGTSGYTGELFF	TGTGCCAGCAGCCCCGGGACTAGCGGATACACCGGGGAGCTGTTTTTT
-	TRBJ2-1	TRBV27	CASSTWGSVLDEQFF	TGTGCCAGCAGCACTTGGGGCAGCGTATTGGATGAGCAGTTCTTC
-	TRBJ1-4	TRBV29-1	CSVGHVRGNGEKLFF	TGCAGCGTTGGCCATGTTCGGGGGAATGGTGAAAAACTGTTTTTT